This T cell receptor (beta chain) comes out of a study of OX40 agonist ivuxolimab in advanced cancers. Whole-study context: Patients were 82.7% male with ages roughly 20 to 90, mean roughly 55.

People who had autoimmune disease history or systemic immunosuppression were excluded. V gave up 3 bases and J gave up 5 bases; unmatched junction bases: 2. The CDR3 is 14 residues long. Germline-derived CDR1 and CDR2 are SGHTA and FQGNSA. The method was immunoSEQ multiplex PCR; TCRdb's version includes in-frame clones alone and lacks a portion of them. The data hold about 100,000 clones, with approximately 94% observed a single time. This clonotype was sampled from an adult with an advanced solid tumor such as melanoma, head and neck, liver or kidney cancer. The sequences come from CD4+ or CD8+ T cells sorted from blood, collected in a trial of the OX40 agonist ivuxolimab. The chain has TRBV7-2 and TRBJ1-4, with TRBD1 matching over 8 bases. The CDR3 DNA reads TGTGCCAGCAGCTTCACAGGGGGGAATGAAAAACTGTTTTTT. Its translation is CASSFTGGNEKLFF.